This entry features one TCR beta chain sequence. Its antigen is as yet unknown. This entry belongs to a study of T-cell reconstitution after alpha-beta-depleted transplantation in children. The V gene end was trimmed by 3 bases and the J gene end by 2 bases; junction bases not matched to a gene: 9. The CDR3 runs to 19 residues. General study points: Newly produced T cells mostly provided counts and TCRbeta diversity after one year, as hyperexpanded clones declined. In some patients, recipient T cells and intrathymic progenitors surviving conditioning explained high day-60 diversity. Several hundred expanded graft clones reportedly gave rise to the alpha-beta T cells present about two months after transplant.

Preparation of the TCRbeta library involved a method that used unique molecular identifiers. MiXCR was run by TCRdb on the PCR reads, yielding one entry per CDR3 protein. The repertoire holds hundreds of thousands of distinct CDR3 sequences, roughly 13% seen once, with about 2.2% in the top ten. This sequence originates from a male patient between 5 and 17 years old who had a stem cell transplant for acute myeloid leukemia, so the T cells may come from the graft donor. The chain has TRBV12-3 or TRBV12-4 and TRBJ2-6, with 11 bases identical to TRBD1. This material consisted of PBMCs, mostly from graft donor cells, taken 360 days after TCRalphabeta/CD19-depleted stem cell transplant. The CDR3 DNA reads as TGTGCCAGCAGTTTCCCCGGACAGGGGGCAAGTGCTGGGGCCAACGTCCTGACTTTC. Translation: CASSFPGQGASAGANVLTF.